This TCR beta chain was sequenced in a study of T cell changes during pregnancy in multiple sclerosis. J lost 5 bases, V lost 5 bases, and 3 bases had no gene match. This CDR3 spans 12 amino acids. CDR1 and CDR2 (germline): GTSNPN, SVGIG (reference sequence). TCRdb keeps only in-frame clones here, not all; method: immunoSEQ multiplex PCR. The table records just over 40,000 clones, roughly 87% of them present only once. The starting material was CD4+ T cells from peripheral blood mononuclear cells, obtained in the first trimester of pregnancy. The chain combines TRBV30 with TRBJ1-2; 9 bases align to TRBD1. This receptor was taken from a female donor with multiple sclerosis, enrolled in a pregnancy study. CDR3 residues: CAWSGQGYGYTF. For the CDR3, the DNA is TGTGCCTGGTCGGGACAGGGTTATGGCTACACCTTC.